This TCR beta chain stems from a study of cytomegalovirus exposure and HLA in healthy donors. With 60 Vbeta and 13 Jbeta primers, the PCR was carried out. Produced via immunoSEQ multiplex PCR; TCRdb's table is partial and in-frame only. Of approximately 130,000 clones in the sample, around 81% were seen once. The CDR3 length is 14 residues. Per the germline V gene, CDR1 is SGHTA and CDR2 is FQGTGA. Trimming removed 1 base from V and 5 bases from J, with 11 bases in between. The chain is built from TRBV7-3 and TRBJ1-1; D is perhaps TRBD1 (5 bases). The source material was PBMCs. The TCR sequence derives from a woman aged 40 to 50 in good health and CMV-seronegative. For the CDR3, the DNA is TGTGCCAGCAGCTTAAAAGGGGTCGGGACTGAAGCTTTCTTT. Amino acids: CASSLKGVGTEAFF.